The clone carrying this T cell receptor (beta chain) was counted between two and nine times. Per the authors' pipeline: Estimates of nucleated cell counts were drawn from the amplification of reference gene primers. Sequencing was performed with immunoSEQ multiplex PCR; in TCRdb, only in-frame clones are kept and a portion is missing. V, J and clone size derive from that table, while D and trimming were established from the DNA sequence. The sample lists about 180,000 clones; around 83% were seen once. These data come from a study of blood T cell repertoires in COVID-19. With 2 bases clipped from V and 9 bases from J, the junction kept 6 bases outside the gene matches. This CDR3 has 15 residues. The germline gives CDR1 LGHDT, CDR2 YNNKEL (reference sequence).

This chain joins TRBV3-1 (or the pseudogene TRBV3-2) and TRBJ1-6; 8 nucleotides line up with TRBD1. This TCR came from a woman aged 70 to 79 with COVID-19, enrolled during active disease. Input material: peripheral blood. Here the CDR3 DNA reads TGTGCCAGCAGCCAAATTCAGGGGGCGGGTTCACCCCTCCACTTT. Residues: CASSQIQGAGSPLHF.